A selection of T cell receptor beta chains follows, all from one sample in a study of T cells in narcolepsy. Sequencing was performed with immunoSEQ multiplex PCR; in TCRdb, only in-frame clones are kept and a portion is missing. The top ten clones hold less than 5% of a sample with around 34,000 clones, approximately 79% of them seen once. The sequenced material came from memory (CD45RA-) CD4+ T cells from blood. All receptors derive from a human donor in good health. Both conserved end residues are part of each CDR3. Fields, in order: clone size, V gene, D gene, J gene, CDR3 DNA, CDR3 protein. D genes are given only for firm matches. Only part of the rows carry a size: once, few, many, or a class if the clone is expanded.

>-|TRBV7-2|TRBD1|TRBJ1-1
TGTGCCAGCAGCAGGACAGGGGGCACTGAAGCTTTCTTT
CASSRTGGTEAFF
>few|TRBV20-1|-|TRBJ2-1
TGCTCCCCTTGGCTAGACAATGAGCAGTTCTTC
CSPWLDNEQFF
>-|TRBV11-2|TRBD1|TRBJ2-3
TGTGCCAGCAGCTTCACAACCCAGACAGGGGGCAAATATACGCAGTATTTT
CASSFTTQTGGKYTQYF
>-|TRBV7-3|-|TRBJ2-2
TGTGCCAGCAGCTTAGGAGGGAAGGACACCGGGGAGCTGTTTTTT
CASSLGGKDTGELFF
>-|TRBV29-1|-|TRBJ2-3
TGCAGCGTGCGGGGTATGGTCCTCGATACGCAGTATTTT
CSVRGMVLDTQYF
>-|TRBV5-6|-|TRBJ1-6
TGTGCCAGCAGCAGGGGAGGGGTCAGTGTCTATAATTCACCCCTCCACTTT
CASSRGGVSVYNSPLHF
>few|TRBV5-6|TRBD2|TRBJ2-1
TGTGCCAGCAGCCTAGGACTAGCGGGAGTAAGGGCTGACAATGAGCAGTTCTTC
CASSLGLAGVRADNEQFF
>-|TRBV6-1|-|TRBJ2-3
TGTGCCAGCAGGGCGGACAGCACTAGCACAGATACGCAGTATTTT
CASRADSTSTDTQYF
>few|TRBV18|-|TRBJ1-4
TGTGCCAGCTCACCGCTGGGGTCAAATGAAAAACTGTTTTTT
CASSPLGSNEKLFF
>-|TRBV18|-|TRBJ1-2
TGTGCCAGCTCACCTCCCGGGTTTTCAGAGAACTATGGCTACACCTTC
CASSPPGFSENYGYTF
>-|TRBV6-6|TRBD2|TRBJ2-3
TGTGCCAGCAGCAAGCGGGAGAGGCCAGATACGCAGTATTTT
CASSKRERPDTQYF
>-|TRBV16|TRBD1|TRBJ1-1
TGTGCCAGCAGTTTTACGGGACAGGGAGGAACTGAAGCTTTCTTT
CASSFTGQGGTEAFF
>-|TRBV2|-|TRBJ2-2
TGTGCCAGCAGTGAAGTCTCCTTTAGGGCCGGGGAGCTGTTTTTT
CASSEVSFRAGELFF
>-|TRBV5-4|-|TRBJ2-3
TGTGCCAGCAGCACCCCGGGGGCGGCAGATACGCAGTATTTT
CASSTPGAADTQYF
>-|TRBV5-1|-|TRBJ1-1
TGCGCCAGCAGCTTGGACGGCCAGCAATCTTTCTTT
CASSLDGQQSFF
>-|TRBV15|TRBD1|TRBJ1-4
TGTGCCACCAGCAGAGTCGACAGGGGAGATGAAAAACTGTTTTTT
CATSRVDRGDEKLFF
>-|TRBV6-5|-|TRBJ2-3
TGTGCCAGCAGTTACTCGAAGATGACAGATACGCAGTATTTT
CASSYSKMTDTQYF
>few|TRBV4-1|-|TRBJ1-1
TGCGCCAGCAGCCAAGATGAGGGCCAGAGCACTGAAGCTTTCTTT
CASSQDEGQSTEAFF
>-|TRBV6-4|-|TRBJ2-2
TGTGCCAGCAGCCTGGACCTTCGCGGGGAGCTGTTTTTT
CASSLDLRGELFF
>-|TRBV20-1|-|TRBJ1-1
TGCAGTGCTCTGACATTCCCTGAAGCTTTCTTT
CSALTFPEAFF
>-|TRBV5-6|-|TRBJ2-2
TGTGCCAGCAGCTTGGGGTTTAGACAGCAGAACACCGGGGAGCTGTTTTTT
CASSLGFRQQNTGELFF
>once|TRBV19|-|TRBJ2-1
TGTGCCAGTAGTAACCAGGGATCGAACAATGAGCAGTTCTTC
CASSNQGSNNEQFF
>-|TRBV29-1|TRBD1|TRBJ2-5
TGCAGCGTTGAAGGGTCTCCCCACAGGGGGGACGAGACCCAGTACTTC
CSVEGSPHRGDETQYF